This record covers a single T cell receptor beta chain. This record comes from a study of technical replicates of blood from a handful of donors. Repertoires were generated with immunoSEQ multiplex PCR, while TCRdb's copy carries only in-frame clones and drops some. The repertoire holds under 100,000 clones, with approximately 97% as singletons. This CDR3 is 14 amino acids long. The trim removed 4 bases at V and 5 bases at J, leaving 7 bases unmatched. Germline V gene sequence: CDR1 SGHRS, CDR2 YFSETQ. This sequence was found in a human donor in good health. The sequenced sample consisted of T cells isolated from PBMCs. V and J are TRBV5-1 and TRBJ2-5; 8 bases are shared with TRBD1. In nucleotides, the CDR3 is TGCGCCAGCAGCGCCGGGACAGGATACGAGACCCAGTACTTC. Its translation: CASSAGTGYETQYF. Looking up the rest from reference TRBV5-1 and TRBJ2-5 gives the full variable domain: KAGVTQTPRYLIKTRGQQVTLSCSPISGHRSVSWYQQTPGQGLQFLFEYFSETQRNKGNFPGRFSGRQFSNSRSEMNVSTLELGDSALYLCASSAGTGYETQYFGPGTRLLVL.